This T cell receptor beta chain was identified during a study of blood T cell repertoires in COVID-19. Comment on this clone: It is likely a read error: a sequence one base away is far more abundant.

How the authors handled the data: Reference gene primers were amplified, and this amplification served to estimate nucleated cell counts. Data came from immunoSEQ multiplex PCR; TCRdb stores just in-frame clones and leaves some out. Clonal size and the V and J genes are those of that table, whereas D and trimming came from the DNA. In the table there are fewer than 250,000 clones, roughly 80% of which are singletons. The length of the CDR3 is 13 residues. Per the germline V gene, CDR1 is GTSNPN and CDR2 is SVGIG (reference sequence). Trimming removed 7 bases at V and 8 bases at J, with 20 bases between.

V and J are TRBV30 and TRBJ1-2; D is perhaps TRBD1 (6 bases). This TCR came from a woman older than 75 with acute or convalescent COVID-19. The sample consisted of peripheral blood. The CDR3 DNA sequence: TGTGCCTACCACGCCGGGGGGCCGGGGGGCTACACCTTC. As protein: CAYHAGGPGGYTF.